This T cell receptor (beta chain) originates from a study of blood T cells in healthy people across ages. A sample-barcoded 5' primer and a J-beta primer mix were used in a second PCR of about 6 to 11 cycles. TCRdb processed the 5' RACE reads anew with MiXCR; each CDR3 protein has one entry. This sample has 750,000 to 1,000,000 distinct CDR3 sequences, with about 29% found just once. CDR1 and CDR2 from the germline V gene are MDHEN and SYDVKM. CDR3 length equals 13 residues. V shed 4 bases and J shed 1 base, with 7 bases lying between them. A further study also used this sample, focusing on T cells of mothers and their children.

The sequenced sample was blood. The V call is TRBV28, the J call TRBJ1-1; D gene unclear. The receptor was isolated from a woman in her 40s in good health. In DNA, the CDR3 is TGTGCCAGCAGTTCCTCCCCGAACACTGAAGCTTTCTTT. Translated, it gives CASSSSPNTEAFF. Full variable domain (rest looked up from reference TRBV28 and TRBJ1-1): DVKVTQSSRYLVKRTGEKVFLECVQDMDHENMFWYRQDPGLGLRLIYFSYDVKMKEKGDIPEGYSVSREKKERFSLILESASTNQTSMYLCASSSSPNTEAFFGQGTRLTVV.